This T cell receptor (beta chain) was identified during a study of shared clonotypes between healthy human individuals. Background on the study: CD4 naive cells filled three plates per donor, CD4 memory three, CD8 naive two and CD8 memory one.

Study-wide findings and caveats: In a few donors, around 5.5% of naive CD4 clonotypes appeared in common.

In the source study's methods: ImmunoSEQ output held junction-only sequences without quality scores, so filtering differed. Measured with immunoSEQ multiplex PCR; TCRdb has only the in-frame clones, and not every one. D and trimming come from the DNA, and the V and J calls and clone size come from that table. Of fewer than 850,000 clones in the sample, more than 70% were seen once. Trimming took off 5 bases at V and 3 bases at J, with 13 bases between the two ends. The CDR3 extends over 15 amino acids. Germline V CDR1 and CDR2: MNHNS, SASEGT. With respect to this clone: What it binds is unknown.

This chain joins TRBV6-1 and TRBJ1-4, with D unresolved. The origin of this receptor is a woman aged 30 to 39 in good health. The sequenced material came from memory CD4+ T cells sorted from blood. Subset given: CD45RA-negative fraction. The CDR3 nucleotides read TGTGCCAGCAGTCCGCGACGGGCTCCTAATGAAAAACTGTTTTTT. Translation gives CASSPRRAPNEKLFF.